The sequence of this T cell receptor (beta chain) was determined in a study of vaccination effects on CD4 cells after COVID-19. Study details: The culture medium for 1.5 million to 2 million PBMC per well included 9.5 to 10 IU/ml IL-2 and 9 to 10 ug/ml peptides.

CDR1 and CDR2 from the germline V gene are SQVTM and ANQGSEA. The CDR3 runs 13 residues. J lost 7 bases, V lost 5 bases, and 9 bases had no gene match. This clone was seen a handful of times. Its antigen is not known. Researchers isolated CD4+ T cells once about eleven days of culture had elapsed. Negative nucleocapsid antibody tests before and after vaccination confirmed no previous SARS-CoV-2 infection. Regarding the study as a whole: Nearly all vaccine-induced clones in healthy recipients recognized only SARS-CoV-2.

The method was immunoSEQ multiplex PCR; TCRdb's version includes in-frame clones alone and lacks a portion of them. Of around 60,000 clones detected, 70% to 80% appear once; the ten largest clones hold 2.5% to 3.5%. The source material was CD4+ T cells from PBMCs cultured without peptide, sampled before COVID-19 vaccination. The origin of this receptor is a human donor who received a COVID-19 vaccine. The chain employs TRBV29-1 and TRBJ1-2; 8 bases line up with TRBD1. CDR3 bases: TGCAGCGTTTCAGGACAGGGAGGAAGTGGCTACACCTTC. This encodes CSVSGQGGSGYTF.